This T cell receptor (beta chain) was retrieved from a study of T-cell memory formation after mild COVID-19. Study-level background: The two donors had largely donor-specific TCR clusters.

TCRdb recomputed calls from the 5' RACE reads with MiXCR, one row per CDR3 protein. The data hold over 450,000 distinct CDR3 sequences, with about a fifth observed a single time. The germline V gene has CDR1 DFQATT and CDR2 SNEGSKA (reference sequence). This CDR3 is 13 amino acids long. V shed 5 bases and J shed 7 bases, with 18 bases lying between them. The receptor was derived from an adult woman who had mild COVID-19 (a few samples of this study predate the infection). Cell type and time point are not known. Sequencing was carried out using PBMCs or a T cell subset sorted from them (not recorded which). V gene TRBV20-1 combines with J gene TRBJ2-7; D is uncertain. CDR3 DNA sequence: TGCAGTGCTCGTGGCCCGGGTGTAGGGGAGCAGTACTTC. It specifies CSARGPGVGEQYF.